The clone carrying this T cell receptor (beta chain) was counted between two and nine times. What it binds is not known. This specimen comes from a study of T-cell reconstitution after alpha-beta-depleted transplantation in children. Whole-study findings and limits: Some patients' high day-60 TCRbeta diversity was attributed to recipient cells surviving conditioning. About two months after transplant, alpha-beta T cells reportedly came from several hundred expanded graft clones. After one year, T-cell counts and TCRbeta diversity mostly came from new T cells.

In germline, CDR1 is SQVTM, CDR2 ANQGSEA. Trimming pared 6 bases from V and 3 bases from J, leaving 18 bases between. The CDR3 runs 14 residues. Preparation of the TCRbeta library involved a method that used unique molecular identifiers. A single record per CDR3 protein comes from TCRdb applying MiXCR to the PCR reads. The repertoire holds roughly 200,000 distinct CDR3 sequences, with around 9.2% as singletons. The clonotype originates from a male patient aged 2-10 years who had a stem cell transplant for acute myeloid leukemia, so the T cells may come from the graft donor. The rearrangement links TRBV29-1 to TRBJ2-7; TRBD2 is a possible D gene (7 bases). Specimen: PBMCs, mostly from graft donor cells, collected 360 days after TCRalphabeta/CD19-depleted stem cell transplant. As DNA, the CDR3 is TGCAGCGTCGACGGGGGGCCGGGGAACTACGAGCAGTACTTC. Its translation is CSVDGGPGNYEQYF.